The rows below give T cell receptor beta chains drawn from one sample of a study of spatial heterogeneity in lung cancer. TCRdb re-analysed the 5' RACE reads in MiXCR, keeping a single row per CDR3 protein. The sample records more than 25,000 distinct CDR3 sequences, roughly 5% being singletons. Sequenced here: PBMCs, sampled at follow-up. Source of these receptors: a female donor with early-stage non-small cell lung cancer. Both conserved end residues are part of each CDR3.

J,V,CDR3
TRBJ2-3,TRBV28,CATNGGPTDTQYF
TRBJ2-1,TRBV6-2/TRBV6-3,CASSLSTTPQFF
TRBJ2-7,TRBV25-1,CASSDLGRYEQYF
TRBJ2-7,TRBV10-3,CAIRSGQEPYEQYF
TRBJ1-2,TRBV4-1,CASSQDSSAGEFGYTF
TRBJ2-1,TRBV5-1,CASSLQGANNEQFF
TRBJ1-6,TRBV28,CASSFPSLGPLHF
TRBJ2-6,TRBV28,CASRTDPGVTGANVLTF
TRBJ2-4,TRBV19,CASSQSNGQNIQYF
TRBJ2-5,TRBV20-1,CSARALRLAGAETQYF